A selection of T cell receptor beta chains follows, all from one sample in a study of cytomegalovirus exposure and HLA in healthy donors. Generated by immunoSEQ multiplex PCR, the TCRdb table keeps only in-frame clones and is missing some. The data show some 120,000 clones, 82% seen once. Sequencing was done on a sample of PBMCs. These receptors originate from a man aged 25 to 40 in good health and CMV-seropositive. The conserved cysteine and the conserved F or W are not part of the CDR3 here. Each record gives: V gene, clone size, D gene, J gene, CDR3 protein. The D gene is left open where the match is weak. Clone size appears in some rows only: once, few, many, or a class for an expanded clone.

V gene: TRBV27; clone size: -; D gene: -; J gene: TRBJ1-6; CDR3 protein: ASSLAGLQSPLH
V gene: TRBV25-1; clone size: -; D gene: -; J gene: TRBJ1-2; CDR3 protein: ASSVQVGHGYT
V gene: TRBV19; clone size: -; D gene: TRBD1; J gene: TRBJ2-2; CDR3 protein: ASSMGQDTGELF
V gene: TRBV7-3; clone size: -; D gene: TRBD1; J gene: TRBJ2-2; CDR3 protein: ASSKRPGQGETGELF
V gene: TRBV6-5; clone size: -; D gene: TRBD1; J gene: TRBJ1-2; CDR3 protein: ASSYSGQNYGYT
V gene: TRBV5-6; clone size: -; D gene: -; J gene: TRBJ1-2; CDR3 protein: ASSLGDRFDGYT
V gene: TRBV18; clone size: -; D gene: -; J gene: TRBJ1-1; CDR3 protein: ASSLWGQMNTEAF
V gene: TRBV5-4; clone size: once; D gene: -; J gene: TRBJ1-5; CDR3 protein: ASSLGRSSMKNQPQH
V gene: TRBV19; clone size: -; D gene: -; J gene: TRBJ1-5; CDR3 protein: ASSIVPGSNQPQH
V gene: TRBV5-5; clone size: -; D gene: TRBD2; J gene: TRBJ2-5; CDR3 protein: ASSPGFGGGETQY
V gene: TRBV11-3; clone size: once; D gene: TRBD1; J gene: TRBJ1-4; CDR3 protein: ASSSGTGANRPF
V gene: TRBV5-6; clone size: -; D gene: -; J gene: TRBJ2-1; CDR3 protein: ASSWRVAVGSNNEQF
V gene: TRBV9; clone size: -; D gene: TRBD2; J gene: TRBJ2-1; CDR3 protein: ASSDRDYPYNEQF
V gene: TRBV11-3; clone size: -; D gene: -; J gene: TRBJ1-6; CDR3 protein: ASSLGGGPSSYNSPLH
V gene: TRBV19; clone size: -; D gene: -; J gene: TRBJ1-3; CDR3 protein: ASSIGAGIIGNTIY
V gene: TRBV5-4; clone size: few; D gene: -; J gene: TRBJ1-5; CDR3 protein: ASSLNGNSNQPQH
V gene: TRBV28; clone size: -; D gene: -; J gene: TRBJ2-5; CDR3 protein: ASSSQVRSRETQY
V gene: TRBV29-1; clone size: -; D gene: -; J gene: TRBJ2-3; CDR3 protein: SVSVLASTDTQY
V gene: TRBV29-1; clone size: -; D gene: -; J gene: TRBJ1-2; CDR3 protein: SVERQAYGYT
V gene: TRBV6-5; clone size: -; D gene: TRBD2; J gene: TRBJ2-5; CDR3 protein: ASRGLAGWTQY
V gene: TRBV28; clone size: -; D gene: -; J gene: TRBJ2-3; CDR3 protein: ASSPPPGDTQY
V gene: TRBV2; clone size: -; D gene: -; J gene: TRBJ2-3; CDR3 protein: ASSEYGGGLTDTQY
V gene: TRBV5-4; clone size: -; D gene: -; J gene: TRBJ2-7; CDR3 protein: ASSLLASYEQY
V gene: TRBV4-2; clone size: -; D gene: -; J gene: TRBJ2-1; CDR3 protein: ASSQGRAGSSYNEQF
V gene: TRBV2; clone size: -; D gene: -; J gene: TRBJ1-3; CDR3 protein: ASSITLSGNTIY
V gene: TRBV15; clone size: -; D gene: -; J gene: TRBJ2-5; CDR3 protein: ATSRGQPWETQY
V gene: TRBV27; clone size: -; D gene: TRBD1; J gene: TRBJ2-2; CDR3 protein: ASSLGYGTANTGELF
V gene: TRBV5-1; clone size: -; D gene: TRBD1; J gene: TRBJ2-1; CDR3 protein: ASSADRGLEQF
V gene: TRBV30; clone size: -; D gene: TRBD1; J gene: TRBJ2-2; CDR3 protein: AWNRDRVTIRAGELF
V gene: TRBV5-3; clone size: -; D gene: -; J gene: TRBJ2-5; CDR3 protein: ARSLFRAKETQY
V gene: TRBV15; clone size: -; D gene: TRBD2; J gene: TRBJ2-5; CDR3 protein: ATSRDRSGGQETQY
V gene: TRBV4-1; clone size: once; D gene: -; J gene: TRBJ1-6; CDR3 protein: ASSSQGPPNSPLH
V gene: TRBV5-1; clone size: few; D gene: TRBD2; J gene: TRBJ2-2; CDR3 protein: ASSTGLGGLSGMTTGELF
V gene: TRBV6-6; clone size: few; D gene: -; J gene: TRBJ1-1; CDR3 protein: ASSQLVGVGTEAF
V gene: TRBV11-2; clone size: -; D gene: -; J gene: TRBJ1-1; CDR3 protein: ASSLALGPREAF
V gene: TRBV5-5; clone size: -; D gene: TRBD1; J gene: TRBJ1-1; CDR3 protein: ASSTRQGASAF
V gene: TRBV7-8; clone size: -; D gene: -; J gene: TRBJ1-5; CDR3 protein: ASSLTRTRTNQPQH
V gene: TRBV15; clone size: -; D gene: -; J gene: TRBJ2-7; CDR3 protein: ATSRGGREGDEQY
V gene: TRBV9; clone size: -; D gene: -; J gene: TRBJ2-6; CDR3 protein: ASSVIGGANVLT
V gene: TRBV7-3; clone size: -; D gene: TRBD2; J gene: TRBJ2-2; CDR3 protein: ASSPRTSGGAFPGELF
V gene: TRBV6-1; clone size: -; D gene: -; J gene: TRBJ1-1; CDR3 protein: ASSVVMGQGRPNTEAF
V gene: TRBV28; clone size: -; D gene: TRBD2; J gene: TRBJ2-1; CDR3 protein: ASTLAGGAYNEQF
V gene: TRBV25-1; clone size: once; D gene: -; J gene: TRBJ1-1; CDR3 protein: ASSEFGGWTEAF
V gene: TRBV29-1; clone size: -; D gene: -; J gene: TRBJ1-1; CDR3 protein: GVGWGMNTEAF
V gene: TRBV2; clone size: -; D gene: TRBD1; J gene: TRBJ1-5; CDR3 protein: ASTRTRDSETGS
V gene: TRBV19; clone size: few; D gene: -; J gene: TRBJ1-3; CDR3 protein: ASPLTSGNTIY
V gene: TRBV2; clone size: -; D gene: TRBD1; J gene: TRBJ1-1; CDR3 protein: ASSESGGGSTEAF
V gene: TRBV10-1; clone size: -; D gene: TRBD2; J gene: TRBJ2-1; CDR3 protein: ASSAMSSGEQF
V gene: TRBV30; clone size: -; D gene: -; J gene: TRBJ1-5; CDR3 protein: AWSVEGSSNQPQH
V gene: TRBV10-1; clone size: -; D gene: TRBD1; J gene: TRBJ1-1; CDR3 protein: ASSKGTAGNTEAF
V gene: TRBV5-1; clone size: -; D gene: -; J gene: TRBJ1-1; CDR3 protein: ASKNFAGTPNTEAF
V gene: TRBV7-7; clone size: -; D gene: TRBD1; J gene: TRBJ2-5; CDR3 protein: ASSLDREETQY